The 30 T cell receptor beta chains given below trace back to one sample, sequenced in a study of graft-versus-host responses after intestinal transplantation. These receptors' antigens are unknown. TCRdb keeps only in-frame clones here, not all; method: immunoSEQ multiplex PCR. The sample includes tens of thousands of clones, around 87% seen only once; the top ten take about 4.3%. The sample was unstimulated CD8+ T cells sorted from spleen or lymph node cells, taken before transplant. Receptors were obtained from a human donor who was the organ donor for an intestinal transplant.

This chain joins TRBV6-5 and TRBJ1-4; no reliable D call. V lost 0 bases and J 8 bases, leaving 10 bases between the germline ends. The CDR3 extends over 14 amino acids. Germline lookup yields CDR1 MNHEY and CDR2 SVGAGI. CDR3 sequence (DNA): TGTGCCAGCAGTTACTCGATTCTGGAGGAAAAACTGTTTTTT. Encoded protein: CASSYSILEEKLFF.

V and J are TRBV28 and TRBJ1-2; 7 positions agree with TRBD1. The V gene's germline CDR1 is MDHEN and CDR2 SYDVKM. After removal of 7 bases from V and 1 base from J, the junction contained 6 bases not matched to a gene. The CDR3 sequence is 14 residues long. CDR3 nucleotide sequence: TGTGCCAGCAACTCCGGGACAGATAACTATGGCTACACCTTC. Amino acid sequence: CASNSGTDNYGYTF.

V gene TRBV27 combines with J gene TRBJ2-5; D remains unclear. Looked up from germline, CDR1 is MNHEY and CDR2 is SMNVEV (reference sequence). There are 14 residues in the CDR3. V lost 2 bases and J lost 2, with 9 bases in between. CDR3 sequence: CASSLDWRQETQYF. The CDR3 coding sequence is TGTGCCAGCAGTTTAGATTGGAGACAAGAGACCCAGTACTTC.

The chain combines TRBV7-6 with TRBJ2-5, with 7 bases identical to TRBD2. Trimming took 0 bases from V and 0 from J; bases not matched to a gene: 1. CDR3 length: 15 amino acids. Germline V gene lookup returns CDR1 SGHVS and CDR2 FNYEAQ. CDR3 sequence: CASSLAGGYQETQYF. DNA of the CDR3: TGTGCCAGCAGCTTAGCGGGGGGGTACCAAGAGACCCAGTACTTC.

The chain couples TRBV7-3 to TRBJ1-5; D is unresolved. The CDR3 extends over 15 amino acids. Germline-derived CDR1 and CDR2 are SGHTA and FQGTGA. V was pared by 5 bases and J by 5 bases, with 16 bases between. CDR3: CASSEHAPVYQPQHF. The CDR3 DNA is TGTGCCAGCAGCGAGCACGCACCGGTATATCAGCCCCAGCATTTT. The full variable domain, with the rest looked up from reference TRBV7-3 and TRBJ1-5, is GAGVSQTPSNKVTEKGKYVELRCDPISGHTALYWYRQSLGQGPEFLIYFQGTGAADDSGLPNDRFFAVRPEGSVSTLKIQRTERGDSAVYLCASSEHAPVYQPQHFGDGTRLSIL.

This sequence joins TRBV28 and TRBJ2-1, with 12 bases fitting TRBD2. CDR3 length: 16 amino acids. The trim removed 5 bases at V and 8 bases at J, leaving 10 bases unmatched. In germline, CDR1 is MDHEN, CDR2 SYDVKM. DNA of the CDR3: TGTGCCAGCAGTCCCCTTTTCGGACTAGCGGGGCATGAGCAGTTCTTC. This codes for CASSPLFGLAGHEQFF.

The rearrangement joins TRBV6-1 to TRBJ2-7, with TRBD2 as a possible D gene (5 bases). V shed 2 bases and J shed 5 bases, with 7 bases lying between them. The germline gives CDR1 MNHNS, CDR2 SASEGT. CDR3 length equals 12 residues. The CDR3 nucleotides read TGTGCCAGCAGTGAACGGGGAAACGAGCAGTACGTC. This translates into CASSERGNEQYV.

V gene TRBV27 combines with J gene TRBJ1-5; D is undetermined. The V end was cut by 3 bases, the J end by 1 base, with 10 bases between. From germline, CDR1 is MNHEY and CDR2 SMNVEV (reference sequence). CDR3 size: 15 residues. The CDR3: CASSLAGRSNQPQHF. In DNA, the CDR3 is TGTGCCAGCAGTTTGGCTGGCAGGAGCAATCAGCCCCAGCATTTT.

The V call is TRBV11-2, the J call TRBJ1-5; no clear D gene. Germline CDR1 is SGHAT and CDR2 is FQNNGV. V lost 3 bases and J lost 9, with 12 bases in between. CDR3 length equals 13 residues. CDR3 DNA sequence: TGTGCCAGCAGCTTCTTCGAAGGAGGGCCCCAGCATTTT. Its translation: CASSFFEGGPQHF.

As for this clone: The junction does not match germline at one end; this may be a read error. V and J are TRBV27 and TRBJ2-2; 9 positions agree with TRBD1. CDR3 length equals 12 residues. Germline V gene data show CDR1 as MNHEY and CDR2 as SMNVEV (reference sequence). The DNA of the CDR3 is TGCCTTCGACAGGGGGGGACCGGGGAGCTGTTTTTT. This gives the protein CLRQGGTGELFF.

V is TRBV28 and J is TRBJ2-1; D might be TRBD1 (8 bases). CDR1 and CDR2 from the germline V gene are MDHEN and SYDVKM. This CDR3 has 15 residues. V was trimmed by 5 bases and J by 2 bases, leaving 13 bases between them. Here the CDR3 DNA reads TGTGCCAGCAGTAAACAGGGGGGGGCCTACAATGAGCAGTTCTTC. Amino acids: CASSKQGGAYNEQFF.

The CDR3 spells CASSPGGLEQFF. For the CDR3, the DNA is TGTGCCAGCTCACCCGGGGGGCTAGAGCAGTTCTTC. The chain joins TRBV18 to TRBJ2-1, with D perhaps TRBD2 (7 bases). Germline lookup yields CDR1 KGHSH and CDR2 LQKENI. CDR3 length: 12 amino acids. V was shortened by 3 bases and J by 10 bases, with 10 bases between the two germline ends.

The chain links TRBV4-1 to TRBJ2-3, with TRBD2 matching 8 bases. V shed 0 bases, J shed 2 bases, and the junction held 13 bases outside the gene matches. The CDR3 runs to 19 residues. Germline lookup yields CDR1 MGHRA and CDR2 YSYEKL. CDR3 in DNA: TGCGCCAGCAGCCAAGATCCTCTCCTTTCAGCGGGGGTCACAGATACGCAGTATTTT. Protein: CASSQDPLLSAGVTDTQYF.

This sequence joins TRBV25-1 and TRBJ1-4; perhaps TRBD1 as D (6 bases). The CDR3 consists of 17 residues. V was trimmed by 3 bases and J by 5 bases, leaving 19 bases between them. CDR1 and CDR2 from the germline V gene are MGHDK and SYGVNS. The DNA of the CDR3 is TGTGCCAGCAGTGACTCCCCCTGGGGGCAGGTGAATGAAAAACTGTTTTTT. This gives the protein CASSDSPWGQVNEKLFF.

The chain carries TRBV7-2 and TRBJ1-4, with D tentatively TRBD1 (5 bases). From germline, CDR1 is SGHTA and CDR2 FQGNSA. The CDR3 length is 15 residues. Trimming removed 1 base at V and 6 bases at J, with 12 bases between. The CDR3 nucleotides read TGTGCCAGCAGCTTAGGCGCAGGGTGGCATGAAAAACTGTTTTTT. This codes for CASSLGAGWHEKLFF.

V usage is TRBV25-1 and J usage is TRBJ1-1, with 8 bases identical to TRBD1. V lost 2 bases, J lost 0 bases, and 5 bases stayed unmatched. The CDR3 sequence is 16 residues long. The germline V gene has CDR1 MGHDK and CDR2 SYGVNS. The CDR3 reads CASSEDGRGLNTEAFF. The CDR3 DNA sequence: TGTGCCAGCAGTGAAGATGGCAGGGGGCTGAACACTGAAGCTTTCTTT.

This clone was seen only once. V gene TRBV5-6 combines with J gene TRBJ1-2; 9 positions agree with TRBD1. CDR1 and CDR2 (germline): SGHDT, YYEEEE. The J segment lost 4 bases and the V segment lost 3 bases, leaving 7 bases of the junction unmatched. This CDR3 has 15 residues. The CDR3 DNA is TGTGCCAGCAGCTCCGGGACAGGGTCCGTCTATGGCTACACCTTC. Protein: CASSSGTGSVYGYTF.

The chain couples TRBV5-1 to TRBJ2-3, with no clear D. This CDR3 spans 17 amino acids. The germline V gene has CDR1 SGHRS and CDR2 YFSETQ. The V end was cut by 4 bases, the J end by 1 base, with 19 bases between. CDR3 in DNA: TGCGCCAGCAGCACCCAGAGCGTCCATACCGGCACAGATACGCAGTATTTT. Translating it yields CASSTQSVHTGTDTQYF.

The rearrangement uses TRBV2 and TRBJ1-1; D is undetermined. Germline loops: CDR1 SNHLY, CDR2 FYNNEI. Trimming took 6 bases from V and 1 from J, leaving 9 bases between them. This CDR3 is 13 amino acids long. CDR3 sequence reads: CASRRGENTEAFF. The DNA for the CDR3 is TGTGCCAGCAGGCGGGGAGAGAACACTGAAGCTTTCTTT.

J is TRBJ2-5 and V is TRBV2; D is perhaps TRBD2 (5 bases). Between the trimmed V and J ends, which lost 11 bases and 5 bases, there was a span of 18 bases. The CDR3 extends over 13 amino acids. The V gene's germline CDR1 is SNHLY and CDR2 FYNNEI. The DNA of the CDR3 is TGTGCCCTCCTCGAGAGGGCCCGGGAGACCCAGTACTTC. Translation gives CALLERARETQYF.

V usage is TRBV10-1 and J usage is TRBJ2-7; perhaps TRBD2 as D (5 bases). From germline, CDR1 is WNHNN and CDR2 SYGVQD (reference sequence). V was cut by 4 bases and J by 4 bases, with 14 bases left in between. CDR3 length: 14 amino acids. CDR3 in amino acids: CASSAGDGLYEQYV. DNA of the CDR3: TGCGCCAGCAGTGCCGGGGATGGACTTTACGAGCAGTACGTC.

V gene TRBV25-1 combines with J gene TRBJ1-2, with a weak D call TRBD1 (5 bases). From germline, CDR1 is MGHDK and CDR2 SYGVNS. The V and J ends lost 6 bases and 8 bases respectively, with 13 bases between them. The CDR3 consists of 12 residues. CDR3 bases: TGTGCCAGCAGAGCGCAGGGTAAAGGCTACACCTTC. As protein: CASRAQGKGYTF.

The chain employs TRBV7-9 and TRBJ1-2; weak D call: TRBD1 (5 bases). Germline V CDR1 and CDR2: SEHNR, FQNEAQ (reference sequence). CDR3 length equals 14 residues. Trimming pared 5 bases from V and 8 bases from J, leaving 18 bases between. CDR3 region: CASSQGTTVGGYTF. Written as DNA, the CDR3 is TGTGCCAGCAGCCAGGGCACTACAGTGGGGGGCTACACCTTC.

This sequence joins TRBV5-4 and TRBJ1-2; 7 bases agree with TRBD1. The CDR3 is 17 residues long. The germline gives CDR1 SGHNT, CDR2 YYREEE (reference sequence). V lost 4 bases, J lost 4 bases, and 16 bases stayed unmatched. CDR3 nucleotides: TGTGCCAGCAGCAGGATTCGGGACAGACATATATCCTATGGCTACACCTTC. Its translation is CASSRIRDRHISYGYTF.

This chain connects TRBV30 to TRBJ2-1; D possibly corresponds to TRBD1 (6 bases). V lost 5 bases and J lost 2, with 16 bases in between. CDR1 and CDR2 from the germline V gene are GTSNPN and SVGIG (reference sequence). The CDR3 extends over 15 amino acids. In DNA, the CDR3 is TGTGCCTGGGATCCAGGGGCACTCCCCTACAATGAGCAGTTCTTC. Translated, it gives CAWDPGALPYNEQFF.

The genes are TRBV11-2 and TRBJ2-7, with 10 nucleotides matching TRBD2. The V and J ends lost 4 bases and 2 bases, in that order; junction bases with no gene match: 14. This CDR3 region has 18 residues. Germline V gives CDR1 SGHAT, CDR2 FQNNGV. CDR3 DNA sequence: TGTGCCAGCAGCTGGCGACCTCCTTTAGCGGGGGGCCCCTACGAGCAGTACGTC. As protein: CASSWRPPLAGGPYEQYV.

This clone was counted between two and nine times. CDR3 sequence: CASEDGDGYTF. DNA of the CDR3: TGTGCCAGCGAGGACGGGGATGGCTACACCTTC. This chain connects TRBV28 to TRBJ1-2, with unresolved D. The CDR3 runs to 11 residues. Germline V gene data show CDR1 as MDHEN and CDR2 as SYDVKM. V lost 8 bases and J 6 bases, leaving 10 bases between the germline ends.

The chain links TRBV4-1 to TRBJ2-3, with TRBD2 matching 8 bases. J lost 0 bases, V lost 2 bases, and 10 bases had no gene match. The length of the CDR3 is 18 residues. Looked up from germline, CDR1 is MGHRA and CDR2 is YSYEKL. CDR3 in DNA: TGCGCCAGCAGCCAACCCGGGACGGCTAGCGGGAGCACAGATACGCAGTATTTT. This translates into CASSQPGTASGSTDTQYF.

The V gene is TRBV6-1, the J gene TRBJ2-3; D is perhaps TRBD1 (6 bases). This CDR3 is built from 15 residues. The germline V and J ends were trimmed by 4 bases and 0 bases, with 11 bases remaining between them. Per the germline V gene, CDR1 is MNHNS and CDR2 is SASEGT. In nucleotides, the CDR3 is TGTGCCAGCAGTGCGACAGGTTATAGCACAGATACGCAGTATTTT. Translated, it gives CASSATGYSTDTQYF.

The chain joins TRBV15 to TRBJ1-5, with 8 bases that match TRBD1. This CDR3 is 14 amino acids long. With V trimmed by 2 bases and J by 6 bases, 3 bases remained unmatched. CDR1 and CDR2 (germline): LNHNV, YYDKDF (reference sequence). CDR3 nucleotides: TGTGCCACCAGCAGAACTGGACAGGGTCAGCCCCAGCATTTT. Translation: CATSRTGQGQPQHF. Full variable domain (remainder filled in from reference TRBV15 and TRBJ1-5): DAMVIQNPRYQVTQFGKPVTLSCSQTLNHNVMYWYQQKSSQAPKLLFHYYDKDFNNEADTPDNFQSRRPNTSFCFLDIRSPGLGDTAMYLCATSRTGQGQPQHFGDGTRLSIL.